A selection of T cell receptor beta chains follows, all from one sample in a study of CD8+CD57+ T cells in acquired aplastic anemia. TCRdb passed the reads through MiXCR, listing each CDR3 protein once. This sample has 95,000 to 150,000 distinct CDR3 sequences; about 60% occur once, and the top ten carry roughly 30%. Sequencing used sorted CD4+, CD8+, or CD8+CD57+ T cells (not recorded which) from PBMCs. These receptors were taken from a human donor with aplastic anemia. Each CDR3 is given with its conserved first and last residue. The order of the fields is D gene, clone size, J gene, V gene, CDR3 DNA, CDR3 protein. The D gene is left open where the match is weak. Clone size appears in some rows only: once, few, many, or a class for an expanded clone.

>TRBD2|-|TRBJ2-5|TRBV29-1
TGCAGCGTTGAATGGGCGTTAGCGGGGCAGGAAGAGACCCAGTACTTC
CSVEWALAGQEETQYF
>-|-|TRBJ1-6|TRBV2
TGTGCCAGCTTTACGGGAGACACACCCCTCCACTTT
CASFTGDTPLHF
>TRBD1|-|TRBJ1-5|TRBV2
TGTGCCAGCCAGGGACAGACTAATCAGCCCCAGCATTTT
CASQGQTNQPQHF
>-|few|TRBJ1-6|TRBV29-1
TGCAGCGTAGCTCTCAGAAGTAATTCACCCCTCCACTTT
CSVALRSNSPLHF
>TRBD2|-|TRBJ2-5|TRBV7-6
TGTGCCAGCAGCTCGGCGGGGGAAGGTGAGACCCAGTACTTC
CASSSAGEGETQYF
>TRBD2|-|TRBJ2-7|TRBV5-5
TGTGCCTGGGCGGGAGGGCGAGGGGAGCAGTACTTC
CAWAGGRGEQYF
>TRBD1|-|TRBJ2-5|TRBV7-6
TGTGCCAGCAGCCAGGGACAGGGAGAGACCCAGTACTTC
CASSQGQGETQYF
>-|-|TRBJ2-3|TRBV20-1
TGCAGTGCTCTCATTAGCGTCAGCACAGATACGCAGTATTTT
CSALISVSTDTQYF
>-|-|TRBJ1-5|TRBV10-2
TGCGCCAGCAGGGTTGGAGGGGATCAGCCCCAGCATTTT
CASRVGGDQPQHF
>TRBD1|-|TRBJ2-7|TRBV29-1
TGCAGCGTTGGGGGGACAGGGAACTCCTACGAGCAGTACTTC
CSVGGTGNSYEQYF
>TRBD1|few|TRBJ1-5|TRBV7-9
TGTGCCAGCAGACGACAGGGTCCCAATCAGCCCCAGCATTTT
CASRRQGPNQPQHF
>TRBD1|many|TRBJ1-1|TRBV12-5
TGTGCTAGTGGTTCGGGGACAGGGAACACTGAAGCTTTCTTT
CASGSGTGNTEAFF
>-|-|TRBJ1-2|TRBV7-3
TGTGCCAGCAGCTTAACAGGGGATTGGAGGTATGGCTACACCTTC
CASSLTGDWRYGYTF
>-|once|TRBJ2-7|TRBV7-2
TGTGCCAGCAGCCCGGGGAGCCACGAGCAGTACTTC
CASSPGSHEQYF
>-|-|TRBJ2-5|TRBV29-1
TGCAGCGTGGGGGGGACAGGTCAAGAGACCCAGTACTTC
CSVGGTGQETQYF
>-|-|TRBJ1-5|TRBV2
TGTGCCAGCAGGGGGGGGTACGGCCAGCCCCAGCATTTT
CASRGGYGQPQHF
>-|many|TRBJ2-5|TRBV11-2
TGTGCCAGCAGCACAGGGTGGGGAGAGACCCAGTACTTC
CASSTGWGETQYF
>-|-|TRBJ2-3|TRBV20-1
TGCAGTGCTAGAGTGGGCGGACTTGGGGATACGCAGTATTTT
CSARVGGLGDTQYF
>-|-|TRBJ2-7|TRBV11-1
TGTGCCAGCAGCTCCTCCTCGGCACCTGACAGGACCTACGAGCAGTACTTC
CASSSSSAPDRTYEQYF
>-|many|TRBJ2-5|TRBV12-3/TRBV12-4
TGTGCCAGCAGTTTCACCTCCGGGGCTAGGGAGACCCAGTACTTC
CASSFTSGARETQYF
>-|-|TRBJ2-7|TRBV20-1
TGCAGTGCTACTGGGATACAGGCACCCTACGAGCAGTACTTC
CSATGIQAPYEQYF
>TRBD2|-|TRBJ2-3|TRBV14
TGTGCCAGCAGCCCCGGACTAGCGGGGACGTCGGCAGATACGCAGTATTTT
CASSPGLAGTSADTQYF
>TRBD2|-|TRBJ2-7|TRBV7-9
TGTGCCAGCAGCGTCCCGGAGCGGGGTGCCTACGAGCAGTACTTC
CASSVPERGAYEQYF
>-|many|TRBJ1-2|TRBV3-1
TGTGCCAGCAGCCAGGGGGGTCCTCTCCTCACCTTC
CASSQGGPLLTF
>-|once|TRBJ2-3|TRBV7-9
TGTGCCAGCCGCGCGATTTGGGGGACAGATACGCAGTATTTT
CASRAIWGTDTQYF
>TRBD2|-|TRBJ2-3|TRBV20-1
TGCAGTGCTAGATTCGGAGCGGGGGGGCCCGCAGATACGCAGTATTTT
CSARFGAGGPADTQYF
>-|-|TRBJ2-2|TRBV19
TGTGCCAGTAGTATGGGTAGACACCTCACCGGGGAGCTGTTTTTT
CASSMGRHLTGELFF
>-|many|TRBJ1-4|TRBV19
TGTGCCAGTAGTCCAAGGGACGGAGAAGAAAAACTGTTTTTT
CASSPRDGEEKLFF
>TRBD1|-|TRBJ1-2|TRBV7-3
TGTGCCAGCAGCTTTGGACAGGAGGGCTACACCTTC
CASSFGQEGYTF
>-|few|TRBJ2-1|TRBV15
TGTGCCACCTCGGATGGAAGACAGATGACGGGCAATGAGCAGTTCTTC
CATSDGRQMTGNEQFF
>TRBD1|-|TRBJ2-3|TRBV9
TGTGCCAGCAACCCAGGACAGGGGGCTAGAGATACGCAGTATTTT
CASNPGQGARDTQYF
>-|many|TRBJ2-2|TRBV7-9
TGTGCCAGCAGCTTTTCCAGGAACACCGGGGAGCTGTTTTTT
CASSFSRNTGELFF
>-|-|TRBJ2-6|TRBV4-1
TGCGCCAGCGGAGGTGCAGGTTCAGGGGCCAACGTCCTGACTTTC
CASGGAGSGANVLTF
>TRBD1|-|TRBJ2-7|TRBV28
TGTGCCAGCAGTTTAGGAATGGGGACAGGATTCTACGAGCAGTACTTC
CASSLGMGTGFYEQYF
>TRBD1|many|TRBJ2-2|TRBV2
TGTGCCAGCACCGGGACAGGGTTGAACGGGGAGCTGTTTTTT
CASTGTGLNGELFF